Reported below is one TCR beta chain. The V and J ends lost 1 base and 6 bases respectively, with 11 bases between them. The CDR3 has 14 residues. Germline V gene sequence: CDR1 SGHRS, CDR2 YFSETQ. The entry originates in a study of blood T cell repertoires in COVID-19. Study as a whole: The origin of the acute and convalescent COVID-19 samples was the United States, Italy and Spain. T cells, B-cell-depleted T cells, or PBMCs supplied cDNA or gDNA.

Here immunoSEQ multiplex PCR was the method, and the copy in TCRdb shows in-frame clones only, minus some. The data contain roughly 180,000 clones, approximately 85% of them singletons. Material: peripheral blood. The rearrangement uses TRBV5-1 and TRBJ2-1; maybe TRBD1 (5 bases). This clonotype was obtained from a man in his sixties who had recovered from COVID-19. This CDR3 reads CASSLLSQGNEQFF. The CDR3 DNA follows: TGCGCCAGCAGCTTGTTGTCCCAGGGCAATGAGCAGTTCTTC.